This T cell receptor beta chain was sequenced during a study of blood T cell repertoires in COVID-19. Study context: Italy, Spain and the United States were the sources of the convalescent and acute COVID-19 samples. The analysed material was cDNA or gDNA that came from T cells, B-cell-depleted T cells, or PBMCs.

As handled by the study authors: How many nucleated cells were present was estimated from reference gene primer amplification. Sequenced by immunoSEQ multiplex PCR; TCRdb stores in-frame clones only, minus some. V and J calls and clone size follow that table, whereas D and trimming were derived from the DNA. The repertoire consists of about 60,000 clones, with around four fifths occurring once and the leading ten covering less than 4.5%. Per germline, CDR1 SEHNR and CDR2 FQNEAQ (reference sequence). This CDR3 comprises 14 residues. Trimming removed 5 bases from V and 5 bases from J; junction bases left unmatched: 5.

The TCR comes from a man in his 60s with acute or convalescent COVID-19. The sample comprised peripheral blood. The chain has TRBV7-9 and TRBJ2-3, with TRBD2 matching over 9 bases. CDR3 loop: CASSAGLAIDTQYF. The CDR3 bases are TGTGCCAGCAGCGCGGGACTAGCAATAGATACGCAGTATTTT.